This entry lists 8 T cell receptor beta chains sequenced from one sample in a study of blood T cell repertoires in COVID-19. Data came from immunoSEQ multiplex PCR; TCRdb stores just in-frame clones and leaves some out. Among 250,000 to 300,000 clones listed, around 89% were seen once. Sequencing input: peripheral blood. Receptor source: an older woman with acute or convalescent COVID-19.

Here the CDR3 DNA reads TGTGCCAGCACCGCCTCTAGCGGGCTCACCGGGGAGCTGTTTTTT. It translates to CASTASSGLTGELFF. The rearrangement joins TRBV27 to TRBJ2-2; 8 nucleotides line up with TRBD2. Germline CDR1 reads MNHEY; CDR2 reads SMNVEV (reference sequence). J lost 4 bases, V lost 7 bases, and 8 bases had no gene match. CDR3 length: 15 residues.

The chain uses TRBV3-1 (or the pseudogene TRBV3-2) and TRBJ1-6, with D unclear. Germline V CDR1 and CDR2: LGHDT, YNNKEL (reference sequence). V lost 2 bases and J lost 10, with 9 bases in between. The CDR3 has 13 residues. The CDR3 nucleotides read TGTGCCAGCAGCCAAATAGAAAAATCACCCCTCCACTTT. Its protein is CASSQIEKSPLHF.

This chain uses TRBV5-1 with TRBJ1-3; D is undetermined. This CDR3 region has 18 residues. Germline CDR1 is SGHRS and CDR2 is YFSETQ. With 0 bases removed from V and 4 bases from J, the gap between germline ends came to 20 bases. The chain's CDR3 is CASSLVNSGISRGNTIYF. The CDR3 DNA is TGCGCCAGCAGCTTGGTGAACAGCGGGATAAGTCGGGGAAACACCATATATTTT.

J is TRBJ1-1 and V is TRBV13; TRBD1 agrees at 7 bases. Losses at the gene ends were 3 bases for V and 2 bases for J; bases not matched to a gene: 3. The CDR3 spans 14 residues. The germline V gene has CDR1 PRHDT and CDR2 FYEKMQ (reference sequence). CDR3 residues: CASSFRDSNTEAFF. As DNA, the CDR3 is TGTGCCAGCAGCTTCCGGGACAGCAACACTGAAGCTTTCTTT. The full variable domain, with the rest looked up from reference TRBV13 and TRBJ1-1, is AAGVIQSPRHLIKEKRETATLKCYPIPRHDTVYWYQQGPGQDPQFLISFYEKMQSDKGSIPDRFSAQQFSDYHSELNMSSLELGDSALYFCASSFRDSNTEAFFGQGTRLTVV.

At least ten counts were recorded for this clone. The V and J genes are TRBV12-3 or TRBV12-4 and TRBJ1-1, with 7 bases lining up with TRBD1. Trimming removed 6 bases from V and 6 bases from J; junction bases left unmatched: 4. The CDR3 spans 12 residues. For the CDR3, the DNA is TGTGCCAGCAGACAAACAGGGGCTGAAGCTTTCTTT. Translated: CASRQTGAEAFF.

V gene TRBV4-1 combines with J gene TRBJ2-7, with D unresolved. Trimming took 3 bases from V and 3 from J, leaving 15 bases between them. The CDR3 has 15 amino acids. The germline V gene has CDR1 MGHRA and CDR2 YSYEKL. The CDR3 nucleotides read TGCGCCAGCAGCCAGAGAATCAGGAATAACTACGAGCAGTACTTC. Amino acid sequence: CASSQRIRNNYEQYF.

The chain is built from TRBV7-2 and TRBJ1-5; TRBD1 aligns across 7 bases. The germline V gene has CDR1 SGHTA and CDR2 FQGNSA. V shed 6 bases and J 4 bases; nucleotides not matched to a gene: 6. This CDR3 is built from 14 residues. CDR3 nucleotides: TGTGCCAGCAGGCCCAGACAGGGAAATCAGCCCCAGCATTTT. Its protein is CASRPRQGNQPQHF.

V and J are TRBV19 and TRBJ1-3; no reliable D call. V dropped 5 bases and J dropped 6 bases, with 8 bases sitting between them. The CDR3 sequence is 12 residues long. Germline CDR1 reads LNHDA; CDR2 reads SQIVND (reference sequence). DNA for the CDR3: TGTGCCAGTAGTCCAGGAACAAACACCATATATTTT. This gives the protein CASSPGTNTIYF. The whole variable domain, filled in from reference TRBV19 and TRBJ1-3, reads DGGITQSPKYLFRKEGQNVTLSCEQNLNHDAMYWYRQDPGQGLRLIYYSQIVNDFQKGDIAEGYSVSREKKESFPLTVTSAQKNPTAFYLCASSPGTNTIYFGEGSWLTVV.